This is a list of T cell receptor beta chains from one sample in a study of cytomegalovirus exposure and HLA in healthy donors. Clones were sequenced by immunoSEQ multiplex PCR, and TCRdb holds only the in-frame ones, with some missing. The table shows about 160,000 clones, with around 79% occurring only once. Specimen: PBMCs. The receptors derive from a human donor in good health. Both conserved end residues are part of each CDR3. D genes are given only for firm matches. Not all rows give a size; the values are once, few, many and, for expanded clones, a class.

V gene: TRBV19
clone size: NA
J gene: TRBJ1-2
D gene: NA
CDR3 DNA: TGTGCCAGTACCCCATCCGGTAACTATGGCTACACCTTC
CDR3 protein: CASTPSGNYGYTF

V gene: TRBV5-6
clone size: NA
J gene: TRBJ2-7
D gene: NA
CDR3 DNA: TGTGCCAGCAGCTTGACAGCCTACGAGCAGTACTTC
CDR3 protein: CASSLTAYEQYF

V gene: TRBV5-1
clone size: once
J gene: TRBJ1-3
D gene: TRBD1
CDR3 DNA: TGCGCCAGCAGCCCGGGACAGGGAGGTGGAAACACCATATATTTT
CDR3 protein: CASSPGQGGGNTIYF

V gene: TRBV4-2
clone size: NA
J gene: TRBJ2-2
D gene: NA
CDR3 DNA: TGTGCCAGCAGCCAAGCCCCTACGGGGGACACCGGGGAGCTGTTTTTT
CDR3 protein: CASSQAPTGDTGELFF

V gene: TRBV12-5
clone size: NA
J gene: TRBJ1-2
D gene: NA
CDR3 DNA: TGTGCTAGTGGTTGGGAGGGGCCTAGGGGTGGCTACACCTTC
CDR3 protein: CASGWEGPRGGYTF

V gene: TRBV27
clone size: NA
J gene: TRBJ2-1
D gene: TRBD2
CDR3 DNA: TGTGCCAGCAGCCCACTAGCGGGGGACAATGAGCAGTTCTTC
CDR3 protein: CASSPLAGDNEQFF

V gene: TRBV7-9
clone size: NA
J gene: TRBJ2-7
D gene: NA
CDR3 DNA: TGTGCCAGCAGCTTAGGTCGAGGCCGAGCCTACGAGCAGTACTTC
CDR3 protein: CASSLGRGRAYEQYF

V gene: TRBV4-3
clone size: few
J gene: TRBJ2-2
D gene: TRBD1
CDR3 DNA: TGCGCCAGCAGCGATAAGGGGGCCGGCACCGGGGAGCTGTTTTTT
CDR3 protein: CASSDKGAGTGELFF

V gene: TRBV5-8
clone size: NA
J gene: TRBJ2-1
D gene: TRBD2
CDR3 DNA: TGTGCCAGCAGCTTGTTCGTACTAGCGGGACGTGTTGATGAGCAGTTCTTC
CDR3 protein: CASSLFVLAGRVDEQFF

V gene: TRBV6-5
clone size: NA
J gene: TRBJ2-5
D gene: TRBD2
CDR3 DNA: TGTGCCAGCAGTCTGCGGGGGGGGAAACAAGAGACCCAGTACTTC
CDR3 protein: CASSLRGGKQETQYF

V gene: TRBV4-3
clone size: NA
J gene: TRBJ1-4
D gene: NA
CDR3 DNA: TGCGCCAGCAGCCAGAGTATGGGGCAGACAATCAATGAAAAACTGTTTTTT
CDR3 protein: CASSQSMGQTINEKLFF

V gene: TRBV19
clone size: NA
J gene: TRBJ2-3
D gene: NA
CDR3 DNA: TGTGCCAGTAGTGACTCCCCCCTAGCGGATACGCAGTATTTT
CDR3 protein: CASSDSPLADTQYF

V gene: TRBV15
clone size: NA
J gene: TRBJ2-7
D gene: NA
CDR3 DNA: TGTGCCACCAGCAGAGAAGCAGGGCCCTACGAGCAGTACTTC
CDR3 protein: CATSREAGPYEQYF

V gene: TRBV30
clone size: NA
J gene: TRBJ2-1
D gene: TRBD2
CDR3 DNA: TGTGCCTGGACCTTTATGGAGAGGCGGGGGGGCCTGGGGGGGGAGCAGTTCTTC
CDR3 protein: CAWTFMERRGGLGGEQFF

V gene: TRBV6-5
clone size: NA
J gene: TRBJ2-3
D gene: NA
CDR3 DNA: TGTGCCAGCAGTTCAGGGTGCCTCAATAGCACAGATACGCAGTATTTT
CDR3 protein: CASSSGCLNSTDTQYF

V gene: TRBV6-5
clone size: once
J gene: TRBJ1-1
D gene: NA
CDR3 DNA: TGTGCCAGCAGTTACTCAGGGGGTAACACTGAAGCTTTCTTT
CDR3 protein: CASSYSGGNTEAFF

V gene: TRBV14
clone size: NA
J gene: TRBJ2-3
D gene: TRBD1
CDR3 DNA: TGTGCCAGCAGCCAATCCATAAGCCGGATAGAATATGGGGACAGAGACGATACGCAGTATTTT
CDR3 protein: CASSQSISRIEYGDRDDTQYF

V gene: TRBV28
clone size: few
J gene: TRBJ1-5
D gene: TRBD1
CDR3 DNA: TGTGCCAGCAGCCTAGACAGGGGGAATCAGCCCCAGCATTTT
CDR3 protein: CASSLDRGNQPQHF